This T cell receptor beta chain was sequenced for a study of OX40 agonist ivuxolimab in advanced cancers. General notes on the study: Ivuxolimab was a fully human IgG2 agonistic monoclonal antibody targeting the costimulatory receptor OX40 (CD134). A male proportion of nearly 85% and a mean age of around 60 years, ranging from about 20 to 80, were recorded for the dose-escalation cohort. Prior anti-PD-1, anti-PD-L1 or anti-CTLA-4 therapy was permitted, and about 40% of dose-escalation patients had received checkpoint inhibitors. The point of sequencing TCRbeta in the periphery was to test whether ivuxolimab changed TCR sequence diversity and drove clonal T-cell expansion. Of the 50 or so patients in dose escalation, around 20 had hepatocellular carcinoma, some 15 had melanoma, 9 had renal cell carcinoma and 9 had head and neck cancer. Partial responses occurred in three dose-escalation patients: two with cutaneous melanoma and one with hepatocellular carcinoma. Intravenous ivuxolimab was administered to patients every 2 weeks at six dose levels: 0.01, 0.1, 0.3, 1.5, 3 and 10 mg/kg. The paper describes the monotherapy dose-escalation part (N of about 47 patients) of the phase I trial of ivuxolimab. The study at large found these results: Antigen specificity was not determined for the clonally expanded peripheral T cells. Clonal expansion of both CD4+ and CD8+ blood T cells was observed from baseline to week 6 at doses 0.1 to 3.0 mg/kg. Low levels of normalized T-cell clonal expansion were also shown by some nonresponding patients. After ivuxolimab, more expanded clones were found on average in CD8+ T cells than in CD4+ T cells. In the 0.1-3.0 mg/kg groups, partial responders were among the patients with the lowest normalized peripheral clonal expansion, particularly in CD8+ T cells.

Via the germline V gene, CDR1 is SGHTA and CDR2 FQGTGA. At the junction V is shortened by 3 bases and J by 8 bases, with 14 bases in between. Including cysteine and phenylalanine, the CDR3 has 14 amino acids. Of the read, only the CDR3 DNA is kept; its 42 bases are in frame from base 1. To sequence the TCRbeta CDR3 region, genomic DNA was isolated from the sorted cells. The immunoSEQ Assay was used to sequence the TCRbeta CDR3 regions. As stored in TCRdb, this immuneACCESS dataset retains in-frame rearrangements with V and J assigned. A fraction of the clones does not appear; measured against another copy, unresolved V genes explain less than half of the discrepancy, and the remainder lacks a known reason. Within this sample are some 16,000 clones, with roughly 81% of them counted one time only. About two fifths of the sample is in the top ten clones. As for this clone: Its binding antigen is unknown. No much larger clone exists at a distance of one base, and base qualities are not known.

The trial excluded patients who had a history of autoimmune disease or who were on systemic immunosuppression. Peripheral blood for TCR sequencing was collected from all dose cohorts at baseline, on cycle 4 day 1, and on cycle 7 day 1. The samples were taken from a phase I, first-in-human, multicenter, open-label dose-escalation trial of ivuxolimab. Adults with locally advanced or metastatic melanoma, renal cell carcinoma, hepatocellular carcinoma or head and neck squamous cell carcinoma were enrolled in the trial. Before TCR sequencing, CD4+ T cells and CD8+ T cells were sorted from peripheral blood as separate populations.

The source is an adult with an advanced solid tumor such as melanoma, head and neck, liver or kidney cancer. The sequence joins TRBV7-3 to TRBJ2-1, with the D gene not confidently named. The sample consisted of CD4+ or CD8+ T cells sorted from blood, taken in a trial of the OX40 agonist ivuxolimab. Read as DNA, the sequence is TGTGCCAGCAGCTTCGGTAATACGGCCGATGAGCAGTTCTTC. Its translation is CASSFGNTADEQFF.